These 22 T cell receptor beta chains were sequenced from one sample in a study of neurological immune-mediated disorders. TCRdb reprocessed the 5' RACE reads with MiXCR, giving one entry per CDR3 protein. The top ten clones hold under 4.5% of a sample with under 45,000 distinct CDR3 sequences, roughly 15% of them seen once. The sample comprised CD4+ T cells from blood. The origin of the receptors is a woman aged 55-70 years with HTLV-1-associated myelopathy (HAM/TSP).

At least ten counts were recorded for this clonotype. V gene TRBV20-1 combines with J gene TRBJ2-1, with D uncertain. V gave up 4 bases and J gave up 5 bases, with 18 bases separating them. Germline V gene lookup returns CDR1 DFQATT and CDR2 SNEGSKA (reference sequence). The CDR3 totals 15 residues. The CDR3 sequence is CSATSSAAFNNEQFF. CDR3 sequence (DNA): TGCAGTGCTACGTCGTCGGCGGCGTTTAACAATGAGCAGTTCTTC.

This clonotype showed up many times. V and J are TRBV20-1 and TRBJ2-3; TRBD2 matches 10 bases. CDR1 DFQATT and CDR2 SNEGSKA come from the germline V gene (reference sequence). This CDR3 spans 14 amino acids. V gave up 5 bases and J gave up 5 bases; unmatched junction bases: 7. The CDR3 DNA sequence: TGCAGTGCTTCCCTAGCGGGGGCCAAAGATACGCAGTATTTT. Translation: CSASLAGAKDTQYF.

This clonotype has a count of ten or more. The V and J genes are TRBV10-2 and TRBJ2-7, with TRBD1 identical over 8 bases. Germline CDR1 reads WSHSY; CDR2 reads SAAADI. There are 13 residues in the CDR3. J lost 4 bases, V lost 8 bases, and 7 bases had no gene match. Here the CDR3 reads CASSRDRLYEQYF. CDR3 nucleotides: TGCGCCAGCTCCCGGGACAGGCTGTACGAGCAGTACTTC.

This clonotype came up many times. The chain is built from TRBV12-3 or TRBV12-4 and TRBJ1-5, with TRBD1 as a possible D gene (6 bases). The V end was cut by 1 base, the J end by 5 bases, with 18 bases between. The CDR3 consists of 17 residues. The CDR3 DNA follows: TGTGCCAGCAGTTTAGGGGGCAGGGGAATACCAGATCAGCCCCAGCATTTT. As protein: CASSLGGRGIPDQPQHF.

In this sample, this clonotype turned up many times. This sequence joins TRBV6-6 and TRBJ2-5, with 10 bases identical to TRBD2. This CDR3 region has 15 residues. Germline-derived CDR1 and CDR2 are MNHNY and SVGAGI (reference sequence). V gave up 5 bases and J gave up 2 bases; unmatched junction bases: 5. The CDR3: CASSQWTSGQETQYF. Here the CDR3 DNA reads TGTGCCAGCAGTCAGTGGACTAGCGGACAAGAGACCCAGTACTTC.

This clonotype was seen ten or more times. V gene TRBV20-1 combines with J gene TRBJ1-3; D gene unclear. Trimming removed 5 bases at V and 2 bases at J, with 13 bases between. Looked up from germline, CDR1 is DFQATT and CDR2 is SNEGSKA (reference sequence). The CDR3 is 14 amino acids. The CDR3 region is CSAPSPEAGNTIYF. Here the CDR3 DNA reads TGCAGTGCTCCCAGCCCCGAAGCTGGAAACACCATATATTTT.

This clonotype was seen repeatedly, ten times or more. V usage is TRBV2 and J usage is TRBJ2-2; D remains unclear. V shed 7 bases and J shed 5 bases, with 14 bases lying between them. The CDR3 has 14 residues. From germline, CDR1 is SNHLY and CDR2 FYNNEI. CDR3 nucleotides: TGTGCCAGCAATCGTGCATCAATGACCGGGGAGCTGTTTTTT. Translated: CASNRASMTGELFF.

This clonotype is classed as medium-sized. The J gene is TRBJ2-1, the V gene TRBV5-1; 10 nucleotides line up with TRBD2. There are 17 residues in the CDR3. Germline V gives CDR1 SGHRS, CDR2 YFSETQ. V gave up 4 bases and J gave up 8 bases; unmatched junction bases: 15. CDR3: CASSPRGAGGPRDEQFF. The CDR3 nucleotides are TGCGCCAGCAGCCCCCGGGGAGCGGGGGGGCCTCGAGATGAGCAGTTCTTC.

This clonotype was found many times. The V call is TRBV12-3 or TRBV12-4, the J call TRBJ1-1; D is perhaps TRBD1 (6 bases). The CDR3 contains 14 residues. V dropped 6 bases and J dropped 5 bases, with 16 bases sitting between them. The CDR3: CASRPDGRGTEAFF. The CDR3 DNA reads TGTGCCAGCAGACCCGACGGGAGGGGGACTGAAGCTTTCTTT.

This clonotype was seen ten or more times. The chain recombines TRBV6-1 with TRBJ2-1, with D possibly called TRBD1 or TRBD2 (5 bases each). Germline V gene sequence: CDR1 MNHNS, CDR2 SASEGT. This CDR3 region has 15 residues. The ends were cut back, 4 bases at V and 4 bases at J, with 14 bases in the middle. CDR3 sequence: CASSAMGRTYNEQFF. The CDR3, as DNA: TGTGCCAGCAGTGCCATGGGACGGACATACAATGAGCAGTTCTTC.

This clonotype has at least ten counts. The V gene is TRBV5-1, the J gene TRBJ2-3, with 7 bases fitting TRBD1. V lost 0 bases and J lost 0; bases outside the gene matches: 4. The CDR3 is 16 residues long. Germline V gene lookup returns CDR1 SGHRS and CDR2 YFSETQ. The CDR3 DNA follows: TGCGCCAGCAGCTTGGGCCCGGGACAGAGCACAGATACGCAGTATTTT. Protein sequence: CASSLGPGQSTDTQYF.

This clonotype came up many times. The J gene is TRBJ2-7, the V gene TRBV5-1; possible D gene TRBD1, 6 bases. This CDR3 contains 15 residues. V was trimmed by 0 bases and J by 2 bases, leaving 12 bases between them. The germline V gene encodes CDR1 SGHRS and CDR2 YFSETQ. The CDR3 DNA is TGCGCCAGCAGCTTGGGCCCAGGGGCCCCCTACGAGCAGTACTTC. Its translation is CASSLGPGAPYEQYF.

This clonotype was seen many times. This chain connects TRBV15 to TRBJ1-1, with 8 positions matching TRBD1. Germline CDR1 and CDR2: LNHNV and YYDKDF (reference sequence). CDR3 length: 15 residues. The trim removed 5 bases at V and 7 bases at J, leaving 12 bases unmatched. CDR3 sequence (DNA): TGTGCCACCAGCCCTAGGAGGACAGGGACGGTTGAAGCTTTCTTT. It specifies CATSPRRTGTVEAFF. Variable domain in full (rest from reference TRBV15 and TRBJ1-1): DAMVIQNPRYQVTQFGKPVTLSCSQTLNHNVMYWYQQKSSQAPKLLFHYYDKDFNNEADTPDNFQSRRPNTSFCFLDIRSPGLGDTAMYLCATSPRRTGTVEAFFGQGTRLTVV.

This clonotype was found many times. The chain uses TRBV20-1 and TRBJ1-1, with 7 positions matching TRBD1. CDR3 length: 14 residues. Trimming at V came to 6 bases and at J to 3 bases, leaving 10 bases not matched to a gene. Looked up from germline, CDR1 is DFQATT and CDR2 is SNEGSKA (reference sequence). The CDR3 sequence: CSAPYRGGDTEAFF. In DNA form, the CDR3 reads TGCAGTGCGCCTTACAGGGGCGGGGACACTGAAGCTTTCTTT.

This clonotype was recorded at least ten times. V is TRBV5-1 and J is TRBJ1-2; 7 bases align to TRBD1. Per germline, CDR1 SGHRS and CDR2 YFSETQ. The CDR3 consists of 14 residues. J gave up 8 bases and V 0 bases, and 7 bases lay outside the gene matches. The CDR3 reads CASSLATGAGGYTF. The DNA of the CDR3 is TGCGCCAGCAGCTTGGCTACAGGGGCTGGAGGCTACACCTTC.

The chain employs TRBV5-1 and TRBJ1-1; tentatively, D is TRBD1 (5 bases). Germline V lookup: CDR1 SGHRS, CDR2 YFSETQ. The CDR3 sequence is 14 residues long. V was pared by 7 bases and J by 6 bases, with 19 bases between. The CDR3 DNA follows: TGCGCCAGCTTGGGAGGCAGGGACGTAGCTGAAGCTTTCTTT. Translating it yields CASLGGRDVAEAFF.

A remark on this clonotype: One junction end does not reproduce the germline sequence, and a read error may be involved. The chain recombines TRBV2 with TRBJ1-5; no clear D. This CDR3 has 15 residues. In germline, CDR1 is SNHLY, CDR2 FYNNEI. CDR3 bases: TGTGCCATCAGTGGAGTGTGGGCAAGCAATCAGCCCCAGCATTTT. Protein product: CAISGVWASNQPQHF. The complete variable domain, with remaining parts taken from reference TRBV2 and TRBJ1-5, reads EPEVTQTPSHQVTQMGQEVILRCVPISNHLYFYWYRQILGQKVEFLVSFYNNEISEKSEIFDDQFSVERPDGSNFTLKIRSTKLEDSAMYFCAISGVWASNQPQHFGDGTRLSIL.

Ten or more counts support this clonotype. V is TRBV13 and J is TRBJ1-6; 8 nucleotides line up with TRBD1. The germline gives CDR1 PRHDT, CDR2 FYEKMQ (reference sequence). CDR3 length: 16 amino acids. V was pared by 1 base and J by 2 bases, with 1 base of the junction left unmatched. This CDR3 is CASSLEQGAYNSPLHF. DNA for the CDR3: TGTGCCAGCAGCTTAGAACAGGGGGCCTATAATTCACCCCTCCACTTT.

This clonotype appeared many times. This chain uses TRBV5-1 with TRBJ2-2, with D uncertain. This CDR3 comprises 15 residues. The V gene's germline CDR1 is SGHRS and CDR2 YFSETQ. The V gene lost 2 bases and the J gene lost 5 bases, with 13 bases spanning the gap. The CDR3 DNA follows: TGCGCCAGCAGCTTACGTGCGGCAGATACCGGGGAGCTGTTTTTT. Amino acids: CASSLRAADTGELFF.

The V and J genes are TRBV5-1 and TRBJ2-7; 11 nucleotides match TRBD1. With 0 bases clipped from V and 13 bases from J, the junction kept 12 bases outside the gene matches. The CDR3 extends over 15 amino acids. Germline lookup yields CDR1 SGHRS and CDR2 YFSETQ. CDR3 loop: CASSLGTGGSYEYYF. CDR3 DNA sequence: TGCGCCAGCAGCTTGGGGACAGGGGGCTCCTACGAGTATTACTTC.

The chain recombines TRBV9 with TRBJ2-5; the D is unclear. V was pared by 4 bases and J by 5 bases, with 15 bases between. The CDR3 has 14 residues. Per the germline V gene, CDR1 is SGDLS and CDR2 is YYNGEE. The CDR3 spells CASSTGWGRETQYF. The CDR3 region has the DNA TGTGCCAGCAGCACGGGCTGGGGAAGGGAGACCCAGTACTTC.

This clonotype was counted at least ten times. This chain links TRBV20-1 with TRBJ2-3; D might be TRBD1 (6 bases). The CDR3 loop spans 13 amino acids. The germline V and J ends were trimmed by 3 bases and 1 base, with 8 bases remaining between them. The germline V gene has CDR1 DFQATT and CDR2 SNEGSKA (reference sequence). The CDR3 region is CSARAGGTDTQYF. DNA for the CDR3: TGCAGTGCTAGGGCAGGGGGCACAGATACGCAGTATTTT.